This TCR beta chain was captured in a study of cytomegalovirus exposure and HLA in healthy donors (dated by TCRdb to the late 2010s). Some background on the complete study: According to an earlier analysis of 587 of the donors, about 179 million T cells yielded 120 million or so unique TCR beta sequences and 276 Gb of sequence data. Among 398 genotyped donors of the cohort, an average of roughly 240,000 unique TCR beta nucleotide sequences were sequenced per donor, around 18% of them non-productive. The genetic ancestry cluster associated with self-reported Caucasian donors included over 65% of the 350 to 500 genotyped donors. All discovery cohort repertoires had been generated on a single sequencing platform. Genome-wide SNP genotypes for about 65% of the roughly 670 donors were used in a later genetic analysis, which treated that subset as a discovery cohort. The study aimed to test whether signatures of past pathogen exposure could be identified by cataloging public T cell receptors. A later analysis re-examined previously published TCR beta repertoires from more than 550 donors and added high-resolution HLA genotyping to investigate patterns of TCR occurrence. Approximately 310 gigabases of sequencing data and around 80 million unique TCR sequences made up an early release that covered approximately 620 HLA-typed donors. The later analysis used no new phenotypic data to find candidate immune exposures, relying instead on TCR beta sequences and their occurrence across donors. A handful of DR-DQ haplotypes were handled as single units for association and clustering because linkage in the cohort was strong. High-throughput TCR immunosequencing, statistical association of individual TCRs with disease status, and machine learning were combined to predict cytomegalovirus infection status. In addition to the first cohort of approximately 670 subjects, a separate validation cohort of under 150 different subjects was used. Donor age, sex, ethnicity and CMV serostatus were compiled alongside the repertoire data. HLA typing included class I and class II loci at four-digit resolution. Typing coverage varied by locus: roughly 620-640 donors for A, B, C, DRB1 and DQB1; roughly 500 for DQA1; more than 600 for DPA1; 450 to 480 for DPB1. The study profiled the T cell repertoires of hundreds of subjects by immunosequencing and related them to cytomegalovirus serostatus. To decide whether each TCR beta V gene segment behaved as functional or pseudogenic, an earlier analysis of some 540 of the donors relied on high-throughput TCR beta sequencing.

V gives up 0 bases and J gives up 3 bases, and the segment between their germline ends measures 12 bases. Spanning cysteine to phenylalanine, the CDR3 consists of 15 amino acids. Left in the record is the CDR3 DNA by itself, 45 bases read in frame from the first base. Looking up the germline V gene yields CDR1 SGDLS and CDR2 YYNGEE. The paper's findings and limits, for the study overall: Some IMGT-functional V segments, including TRBV6-2 and TRBV6-3, could not be told apart with the 87-base-pair reads, so those segments were excluded. Presence/absence analyses assumed roughly uniform sequencing depth across donors, an assumption that may not hold. Because HLA typing was missing for some donors at each locus, association tests included only the typed subset. This cohort had only TCR beta chains sequenced, and the lack of alpha or paired-chain data limited which features could be detected. The study gave a list of 150 to 200 TCR beta chains associated with cytomegalovirus. The classifier was reported to diagnose cytomegalovirus status with high specificity and sensitivity in both the original cohort and the validation cohort. In an earlier analysis of around 600 of the donors, most TCR beta V segments appeared in productive rearrangements about 87% or about 30% of the time, broadly matching IMGT annotations. A later genetic analysis associated a missense DCLRE1C variant with V-gene and J-gene trimming of TCR beta chains, and an independent cohort replicated the association. A later analysis found that most CMV-associated TCR beta chains appeared HLA-restricted, with HLA associations seemingly driven largely by CMV exposure. In a later genetic analysis, fewer N-insertions in productive TCRs were reported among donors in an Asian-associated ancestry cluster than the roughly 710-donor mean. The only immune exposure information available for the cohort was CMV serostatus. Roughly 17 rarely observed V segments, including chromosome 9 orphons, were excluded from the earlier analysis of approximately 600 of the donors because counts were too low. Linkage disequilibrium might explain the correlated functional status among segregating V segments, but an unknown experimental factor could not be ruled out. Most TCR sequences were seen in very few donors, while some public TCRs were found in many individuals. According to the authors, the approach could potentially be generalized to other disease states and immunological phenotypes. In vitro tests confirmed that a few of the cytomegalovirus-associated TCR beta chains recognize cytomegalovirus antigens. A cluster of highly shared sequence variants was judged likely to be a technical artifact of the sequencing pipeline. When HLA alleles, especially DR and DQ, strongly co-occurred, attributing TCR associations to individual alleles was difficult. A further reported finding was that TCR beta sequences accurately predicted the HLA-A and HLA-B alleles for most subjects in the first cohort. Compared with equally common non-associated chains, HLA-associated TCR beta chains in a later analysis were more clonally expanded and had lower generation probabilities. Several of the top co-occurrence clusters appeared to be linked to parvovirus B19, influenza, CMV and Epstein-Barr virus, according to a later analysis. A later analysis found that TCR association rates varied across HLA loci, with DRB1 alleles showing the most associated TCRs and HLA-C alleles the fewest. At a false discovery rate of 0.05, a later analysis linked some 18,000 TCR beta sequences to specific HLA alleles.

The cohort was made up of approximately 700 healthy bone marrow donors. At the time of sampling, all cohort members were nominally healthy, though unrecorded immune exposures were likely present. The donor tested CMV seropositive and was one of the 289 seropositive cohort members. A peripheral blood sample was provided by each donor, and peripheral blood mononuclear cells were used for TCR beta sequencing. Genomic DNA was extracted from the blood cell samples with the Qiagen DNeasy Blood Extraction Kit. To note about this clone: There is no known antigen for this receptor. Per-base quality was not reported, and no clone a single base away is much larger than it.

Receptor libraries were prepared by the immunoSEQ multiplex PCR assay. For the multiplex PCR, a mixture combining 60 forward primers for TCR Vbeta segments and 13 reverse primers for TCR Jbeta segments was used. A multiplex PCR assay on genomic DNA amplified the CDR3 region of rearranged TCR beta genes. The amplified TCR beta libraries were sequenced on the Illumina HiSeq System as 87-base-pair reads. On the authors' methods: A later analysis tallied 75 million to 85 million unique TCR beta chains across the 550 to 850 repertoires, and around 10 million of those chains were shared by two or more donors. Raw reads were error-corrected and collapsed into unique sequences by a nearest-neighbor algorithm in which closely related sequences were merged to remove PCR and sequencing errors. V, D and J gene segments were assigned by aligning CDR3 sequences to IMGT reference sequences. Each retained sequence needed at least a six-nucleotide match to both a V gene segment and a J gene segment. A rearrangement counted as productive if the CDR3 had no stop codons and remained in frame with V and J, and every other rearrangement counted as non-productive. CDR3 was defined by IMGT convention, running from the second conserved V-encoded cysteine to the conserved J-encoded phenylalanine. In an earlier analysis of just under 600 of the donors, sequences lacking an unambiguous match to a single V gene segment were excluded. In an earlier analysis of approximately 500 of the donors, a V segment was called functional when productive rearrangements were above 56.7%, and segregating when the standard deviation between donors exceeded 5%. A statistical classification framework was built to diagnose cytomegalovirus status from the catalog of TCR beta chain sequences. V and J gene assignment, in a later analysis, came from comparing TCR nucleotide sequences with IMGT/GENE-DB human TR gene sequences. A later analysis assigned CDR3 sequences and most-parsimonious VDJ recombination scenarios with the TCRdist pipeline. In a later analysis, every TCR beta chain was defined by the combination of its CDR3 amino acid sequence and its V-gene family, and reads without a unique V-gene family were dropped. A later analysis removed roughly 590 highly shared, low-generation-probability nucleotide sequences to deal with suspected cross-contamination and a sequencing artifact. In a later analysis, a clonal expansion index was calculated for each public chain from normalized within-repertoire ranks of inferred template counts. In a later analysis, generation probabilities were computed using a VDJ recombination model fitted to out-of-frame rearrangements, and the results were checked against IGoR. Hypergeometric tests were used in a later analysis to score TCR-TCR, TCR-HLA and TCR-CMV co-occurrence, with a repertoire-size bias correction applied to the TCR pairs. A later analysis estimated false discovery rates by permuting HLA or CMV assignments 20 times. In a later analysis, co-occurring TCRs were grouped using DBSCAN, and TCRdist sequence similarity was added for clustering within HLA-allele-positive subsets. Co-occurrence clustering excluded repertoires with fewer than 30,000 or more than 120,000 public chains, plus five with anomalous nucleotide sharing. TCRdb provides this immuneACCESS table in a form limited to in-frame rearrangements. Some clones are lacking; in checked studies, under half of them reflect an unresolved V gene, and why the rest are absent is not known. From that table come the V and J calls and clone size; the DNA was used to work out D and trimming. The sample contains about 120,000 clones, 77% of them found a single time. The ten largest clones take up 4.5% to 6% of the sample.

Source material: PBMCs. Rearrangement joined TRBV9 to TRBJ1-1; possibly the D gene is TRBD1, per 5 matching bases. This TCR was recovered from a man between 18 and 29 years old in good health and CMV-seropositive. The CDR3 region: CASSVAGRAYTEAFF. Here is the DNA: TGTGCCAGCAGCGTAGCCGGCAGGGCATACACTGAAGCTTTCTTT. Reference TRBV9 and TRBJ1-1 genes cover what lies past the CDR3, so the full variable domain is DSGVTQTPKHLITATGQRVTLRCSPRSGDLSVYWYQQSLDQGLQFLIQYYNGEERAKGNILERFSAQQFPDLHSELNLSSLELGDSALYFCASSVAGRAYTEAFFGQGTRLTVV.